The 11 T cell receptor beta chains in this list originate from one sample, sequenced in a study of blood T cell repertoires in COVID-19. The assay was immunoSEQ multiplex PCR, and TCRdb's table has in-frame clones only and misses some. Of nearly 350,000 clones listed, over 70% are singletons. Sequencing was done on a sample of peripheral blood. All receptors derive from a man between 25 and 39 years old with active or convalescent COVID-19.

The rearrangement links TRBV4-3 to TRBJ1-5; D unclear. Trimming pared 0 bases from V and 9 bases from J, leaving 12 bases between. CDR3 size: 14 residues. Germline CDR1 reads LGHNA; CDR2 reads YSLEER. In nucleotides, the CDR3 is TGCGCCAGCAGCCAAGATCTCCGCGGGCGGCCCCAGCATTTT. This translates into CASSQDLRGRPQHF.

This clone came up a few times. The chain links TRBV3-1 (or the pseudogene TRBV3-2) to TRBJ2-1; D is undetermined. V lost 0 bases and J lost 10, with 10 bases in between. Germline V gene sequence: CDR1 LGHDT, CDR2 YNNKEL (reference sequence). The CDR3 contains 13 residues. The CDR3 DNA reads as TGTGCCAGCAGCCAAGATGTAGCTCCCGAGCAGTTCTTC. Residues: CASSQDVAPEQFF.

The genes are TRBV11-3 and TRBJ2-7, with 7 nucleotides matching TRBD1. The germline V gene has CDR1 SGHNT and CDR2 YENEEA. This CDR3 spans 14 amino acids. The J segment lost 4 bases and the V segment lost 4 bases, leaving 7 bases of the junction unmatched. As DNA, the CDR3 is TGTGCCAGCAGCTCCAACAGGGGCAGGTACGAGCAGTACTTC. This codes for CASSSNRGRYEQYF. The complete variable domain, with remaining parts taken from reference TRBV11-3 and TRBJ2-7, reads EAGVVQSPRYKIIEKKQPVAFWCNPISGHNTLYWYLQNLGQGPELLIRYENEEAVDDSQLPKDRFSAERLKGVDSTLKIQPAELGDSAVYLCASSSNRGRYEQYFGPGTRLTVT.

Only one count was recorded for this clone. The J gene is TRBJ1-1, the V gene TRBV5-4; 10 bases align to TRBD1. The CDR3 totals 16 residues. Trimming took 2 bases from V and 4 from J; bases not matched to a gene: 8. CDR1 is SGHNT, CDR2 YYREEE, per germline (reference sequence). The CDR3 sequence: CASSFAGTGVGTEAFF. CDR3 nucleotide sequence: TGTGCCAGCAGCTTTGCGGGGACAGGGGTTGGCACTGAAGCTTTCTTT.

CDR3 nucleotides: TGTGCCAGCAGTCCCCAGGGATATTACACCTTC. Translated: CASSPQGYYTF. The V gene is TRBV12-3 or TRBV12-4, the J gene TRBJ1-2; D is possibly TRBD1 (5 bases). The CDR3 runs to 11 residues. Trimming took 5 bases from V and 11 from J, leaving 12 bases between them.

The V gene is TRBV6-6, the J gene TRBJ1-1, with 7 bases fitting TRBD1. The germline V gene encodes CDR1 MNHNY and CDR2 SVGAGI (reference sequence). The CDR3 has 14 amino acids. Trimming cost V 6 bases and J 1 base; bases outside gene matches: 5. The CDR3 protein is CASRGQERNTEAFF. DNA of the CDR3: TGTGCCAGCAGAGGACAGGAGAGGAACACTGAAGCTTTCTTT.

This sequence joins TRBV15 and TRBJ2-5; D remains ambiguous. V dropped 0 bases and J dropped 5 bases, with 7 bases sitting between them. There are 13 residues in the CDR3. Germline assignment: CDR1 LNHNV and CDR2 YYDKDF (reference sequence). CDR3 nucleotides: TGTGCCACCAGCAGAGAGACTTGGGAGACCCAGTACTTC. This codes for CATSRETWETQYF.

The table lists this clone with a count of one. V and J are TRBV30 and TRBJ2-3, with a tentative D call TRBD2 (6 bases). CDR1 GTSNPN and CDR2 SVGIG come from the germline V gene (reference sequence). The length of the CDR3 is 16 residues. V shed 0 bases and J shed 4 bases, with 17 bases lying between them. CDR3 loop: CAWSVGGTRGADTQYF. In DNA, the CDR3 is TGTGCCTGGAGTGTAGGCGGGACGCGAGGGGCAGATACGCAGTATTTT. The whole variable domain, filled in from reference TRBV30 and TRBJ2-3, reads SQTIHQWPATLVQPVGSPLSLECTVEGTSNPNLYWYRQAAGRGLQLLFYSVGIGQISSEVPQNLSASRPQDRQFILSSKKLLLSDSGFYLCAWSVGGTRGADTQYFGPGTRLTVL.

The chain is built from TRBV4-1 and TRBJ2-7; 7 bases agree with TRBD1. The CDR3 totals 16 residues. V lost 1 base to trimming and J lost 0 bases; unmatched junction nucleotides: 6. In germline, CDR1 is MGHRA, CDR2 YSYEKL. CDR3 in DNA: TGCGCCAGCAGCCAAGGGGACAGTCCACCCTCCTACGAGCAGTACTTC. Its protein is CASSQGDSPPSYEQYF.

The chain has TRBV12-5 and TRBJ1-1, with a weak D call TRBD1 (5 bases). There are 13 residues in the CDR3. The germline CDR1 and CDR2 sequences are LGHNT and FRNRAP. The V gene lost 8 bases and the J gene lost 2 bases, with 12 bases spanning the gap. The CDR3 region is CASRFGANTEAFF. CDR3 sequence (DNA): TGTGCTAGTAGGTTTGGGGCAAACACTGAAGCTTTCTTT.

The genes are TRBV9 and TRBJ2-1; TRBD1 matches 8 bases. CDR1 is SGDLS and CDR2 is YYNGEE in the germline V gene. CDR3 length: 15 amino acids. J was trimmed by 3 bases and V by 3 bases; bases with no gene match: 5. In DNA form, the CDR3 reads TGTGCCAGCAGCGGGGGGACAGGATTCTACAATGAGCAGTTCTTC. The encoded protein is CASSGGTGFYNEQFF.